This passage covers 10 T cell receptor beta chains from one sample sequenced in a study of glioma-infiltrating T cells after dendritic cell vaccination. Repertoires were generated with immunoSEQ multiplex PCR, while TCRdb's copy carries only in-frame clones and drops some. The table shows under 130,000 clones, with roughly 79% occurring only once. Sequenced material: blood, taken before dendritic cell vaccination. The receptors stem from a human donor with glioblastoma.

In nucleotides, the CDR3 is TGCGCCAGCAGCCAAGCCGGGACAGTGGCCAATCAGCCCCAGCATTTT. Protein product: CASSQAGTVANQPQHF. The chain links TRBV4-1 to TRBJ1-5; TRBD1 matches at 7 bases. J lost 3 bases, V lost 1 base, and 6 bases had no gene match. Germline loops: CDR1 MGHRA, CDR2 YSYEKL. This CDR3 is 16 amino acids long.

In this sample, this clone turned up a few times. This chain connects TRBV19 to TRBJ1-4; D is undetermined. Germline lookup yields CDR1 LNHDA and CDR2 SQIVND (reference sequence). V was cut by 1 base and J by 6 bases, with 6 bases left in between. The CDR3 is made up of 13 amino acids. CDR3 loop: CASSIGPHEKLFF. The CDR3 nucleotides read TGTGCCAGTAGTATAGGGCCCCATGAAAAACTGTTTTTT. Complete variable domain (other parts from reference TRBV19 and TRBJ1-4): DGGITQSPKYLFRKEGQNVTLSCEQNLNHDAMYWYRQDPGQGLRLIYYSQIVNDFQKGDIAEGYSVSREKKESFPLTVTSAQKNPTAFYLCASSIGPHEKLFFGSGTQLSVL.

The rearrangement links TRBV30 to TRBJ2-7; 9 bases fit TRBD2. V lost 7 bases to trimming and J lost 0 bases; unmatched junction nucleotides: 1. From germline, CDR1 is GTSNPN and CDR2 SVGIG (reference sequence). CDR3 size: 12 residues. CDR3 nucleotides: TGTGCCTTAGCGGGGGTCTCCTACGAGCAGTACTTC. Residues: CALAGVSYEQYF.

Only a few counts were recorded for this clone. V is TRBV7-2 and J is TRBJ2-5, with 7 bases identical to TRBD1. The germline CDR1 and CDR2 sequences are SGHTA and FQGNSA. This CDR3 is 17 amino acids long. After removal of 6 bases from V and 1 base from J, the junction contained 14 bases not matched to a gene. In DNA form, the CDR3 reads TGTGCCAGCAGAGTAAAACAGGGGCGTCTACTCCAAGAGACCCAGTACTTC. This translates into CASRVKQGRLLQETQYF.

This clone appeared a few times. V usage is TRBV11-3 and J usage is TRBJ1-4; D is unclear. CDR3 length: 13 residues. The germline CDR1 and CDR2 sequences are SGHNT and YENEEA. Trimming left V 5 bases short and J 6 bases short, with 10 bases between. CDR3 bases: TGTGCCAGCAGCACAGATACCCATGAAAAACTGTTTTTT. Protein product: CASSTDTHEKLFF.

The chain carries TRBV19 and TRBJ2-2; a possible D gene is TRBD2 (7 bases). V was pared by 2 bases and J by 5 bases, with 24 bases between. The length of the CDR3 is 19 residues. CDR1 and CDR2 (germline): LNHDA, SQIVND (reference sequence). CDR3 DNA: TGTGCCAGTAGTATACTTAGGGGCGGGGGCATGTTAAGGACCGGGGAGCTGTTTTTT. Protein sequence: CASSILRGGGMLRTGELFF.

The chain combines TRBV12-5 with TRBJ2-1, with 8 bases aligning to TRBD1. V lost 3 bases, J lost 3 bases, and 1 base stayed unmatched. Germline V CDR1 and CDR2: LGHNT, FRNRAP. The CDR3 is 14 amino acids. The CDR3 region is CASGFRGLYNEQFF. In DNA form, the CDR3 reads TGTGCTAGTGGTTTCAGGGGGCTCTACAATGAGCAGTTCTTC.

Turning to this clone: Germline and junction disagree at one end, which may indicate a read error. The V and J genes are TRBV19 and TRBJ2-3, with 8 bases matching TRBD2. The CDR3 length is 14 residues. The germline V gene has CDR1 LNHDA and CDR2 SQIVND (reference sequence). The DNA for the CDR3 is TGTGTCAGTAGTACGGGGGGGGGCACAGATACGCAGTATTTT. It specifies CVSSTGGGTDTQYF.

This chain connects TRBV30 to TRBJ1-3, with D possibly TRBD1 on 6 matching bases. Germline V CDR1 and CDR2: GTSNPN, SVGIG (reference sequence). This CDR3 has 14 amino acids. Trimming took off 1 base at V and 3 bases at J, with 10 bases between the two ends. This CDR3 is CAWSEGGYGNTIYF. The CDR3 coding sequence is TGTGCCTGGAGTGAAGGGGGTTATGGAAACACCATATATTTT.

The chain joins TRBV7-6 to TRBJ2-5, with 7 bases identical to TRBD2. The V and J ends lost 3 bases and 3 bases, in that order; junction bases with no gene match: 16. Per germline, CDR1 SGHVS and CDR2 FNYEAQ. This CDR3 spans 18 amino acids. CDR3 region: CASSFSLPSLAGKETQYF. The CDR3 region has the DNA TGTGCCAGCAGCTTTTCCCTTCCCTCTTTAGCGGGTAAAGAGACCCAGTACTTC.